This TCR beta chain was identified during a study of blood T cell repertoires in COVID-19. Whole-study context: T cells, B-cell-depleted T cells, or PBMCs provided the cDNA or gDNA that served as material.

In the authors' workflow: Amplified reference gene primers provided the basis for estimating nucleated cell counts. Clones were read by immunoSEQ multiplex PCR, and TCRdb kept only the in-frame ones, dropping some. The V and J calls and clone size come from that table; D and trimming were worked out from the DNA. Of 95,000 to 150,000 clones in the sample, 90% were seen once. This clone was seen once. Seattle enrolled patients during active infection and tracked them longitudinally. There are 15 residues in the CDR3. Germline CDR1 is MRHNA and CDR2 is SNTAGT. The J segment lost 0 bases and the V segment lost 7 bases, leaving 4 bases of the junction unmatched.

V usage is TRBV6-4 and J usage is TRBJ2-2; 8 positions agree with TRBD2. Sequenced material: peripheral blood. The TCR sequence derives from a woman aged 55-75 years with COVID-19, enrolled during active disease. The CDR3 region is CASKRTSSNTGELFF. The CDR3 bases are TGTGCCAGCAAACGGACTAGCTCGAACACCGGGGAGCTGTTTTTT.